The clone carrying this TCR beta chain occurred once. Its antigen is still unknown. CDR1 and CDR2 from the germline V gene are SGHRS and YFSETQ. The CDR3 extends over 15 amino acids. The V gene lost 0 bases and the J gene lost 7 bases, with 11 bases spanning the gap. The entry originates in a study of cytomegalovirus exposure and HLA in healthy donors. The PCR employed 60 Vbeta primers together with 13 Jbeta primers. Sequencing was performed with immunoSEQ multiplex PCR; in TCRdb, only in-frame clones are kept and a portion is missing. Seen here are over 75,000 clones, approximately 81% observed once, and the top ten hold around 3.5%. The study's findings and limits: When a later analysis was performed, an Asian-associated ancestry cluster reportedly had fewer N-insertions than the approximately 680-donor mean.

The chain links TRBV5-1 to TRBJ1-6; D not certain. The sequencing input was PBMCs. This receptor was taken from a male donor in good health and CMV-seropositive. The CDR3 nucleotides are TGCGCCAGCAGCTTGGGGGCGGAGGGCAATTCACCCCTCCACTTT. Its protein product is CASSLGAEGNSPLHF.